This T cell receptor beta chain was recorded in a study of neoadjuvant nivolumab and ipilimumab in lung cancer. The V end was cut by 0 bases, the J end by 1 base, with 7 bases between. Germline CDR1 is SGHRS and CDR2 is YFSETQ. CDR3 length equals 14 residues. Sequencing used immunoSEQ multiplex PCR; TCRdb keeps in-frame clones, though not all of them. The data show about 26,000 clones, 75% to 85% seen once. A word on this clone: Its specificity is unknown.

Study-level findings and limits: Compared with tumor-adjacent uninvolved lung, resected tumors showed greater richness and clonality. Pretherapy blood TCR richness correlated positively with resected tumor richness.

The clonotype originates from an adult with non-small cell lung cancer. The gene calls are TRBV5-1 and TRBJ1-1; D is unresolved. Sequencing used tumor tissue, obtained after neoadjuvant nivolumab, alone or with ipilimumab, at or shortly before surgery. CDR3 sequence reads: CASSLVMENTEAFF. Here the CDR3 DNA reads TGCGCCAGCAGCTTGGTAATGGAGAACACTGAAGCTTTCTTT.